The 28 T cell receptor beta chains in this list originate from one sample, sequenced in a study of OX40 agonist ivuxolimab in advanced cancers. TCRdb's copy holds only in-frame clones and misses some; the assay was immunoSEQ multiplex PCR. The sample holds around 71,000 clones, about 86% seen once. The sequencing used CD4+ or CD8+ T cells sorted from blood, collected in a trial of the OX40 agonist ivuxolimab. These receptors all stem from an adult with an advanced solid tumor such as melanoma, head and neck, liver or kidney cancer.

The chain carries TRBV29-1 and TRBJ2-2; 7 bases match TRBD2. Germline lookup yields CDR1 SQVTM and CDR2 ANQGSEA. J lost 1 base, V lost 6 bases, and 8 bases had no gene match. The CDR3 spans 15 residues. In DNA, the CDR3 is TGCAGCGTCCCTACTAGCGCCATGAACACCGGGGAGCTGTTTTTT. Residues: CSVPTSAMNTGELFF.

This clone was seen once. CDR3 nucleotide sequence: TGTGCCAGCAGCACATCCGGGGGGCGCATCGATGAGCAGTTCTTC. It encodes CASSTSGGRIDEQFF. The J gene is TRBJ2-1, the V gene TRBV28, with a weak D call TRBD2 (7 bases). CDR1 and CDR2 (germline): MDHEN, SYDVKM. V lost 6 bases, J lost 8 bases, and 20 bases lay in between. CDR3 length: 15 residues.

The rearrangement uses TRBV2 and TRBJ1-1; 7 bases are shared with TRBD1. Per the germline V gene, CDR1 is SNHLY and CDR2 is FYNNEI. The trim removed 6 bases at V and 9 bases at J, leaving 19 bases unmatched. The CDR3 is 16 amino acids. This CDR3 is CASRKGFTGDGEKAFF. CDR3 in DNA: TGTGCCAGCAGAAAGGGGTTTACAGGGGACGGAGAAAAAGCTTTCTTT.

The chain couples TRBV7-2 to TRBJ1-3; D is undetermined. This CDR3 spans 15 amino acids. V dropped 5 bases and J dropped 0 bases, with 11 bases sitting between them. Germline V CDR1 and CDR2: SGHTA, FQGNSA. The chain's CDR3 is CASSTDASSGNTIYF. The DNA for the CDR3 is TGTGCCAGCAGCACTGACGCCTCCTCTGGAAACACCATATATTTT.

This clone has a handful of counts. The genes are TRBV18 and TRBJ1-1; D may be TRBD1 (6 bases). CDR1 is KGHSH and CDR2 is LQKENI in the germline V gene. The CDR3 loop spans 13 amino acids. Trimming removed 5 bases from V and 1 base from J, with 8 bases in between. DNA for the CDR3: TGTGCCAGCTCATCGGGACAGAACACTGAAGCTTTCTTT. This codes for CASSSGQNTEAFF.

The CDR3 is CASSYARGHEQYF. The CDR3 coding sequence is TGTGCCAGCAGCTACGCTAGGGGGCACGAGCAGTACTTC. The J gene is TRBJ2-7, the V gene TRBV6-5; 7 bases agree with TRBD1. The CDR3 is 13 amino acids. The J segment lost 5 bases and the V segment lost 6 bases, leaving 7 bases of the junction unmatched. The germline gives CDR1 MNHEY, CDR2 SVGAGI.

This chain links TRBV6-5 with TRBJ2-1; a weak D match, TRBD2 (6 bases). Germline loops: CDR1 MNHEY, CDR2 SVGAGI. CDR3 length: 16 amino acids. V was cut by 0 bases and J by 9 bases, with 18 bases left in between. The DNA for the CDR3 is TGTGCCAGCAGTTACTCTGGGACTCAGACGGGGTCTGAGCAGTTCTTC. It is translated as CASSYSGTQTGSEQFF.

This chain links TRBV7-2 with TRBJ2-1; D not resolved. Germline V gives CDR1 SGHTA, CDR2 FQGNSA. This CDR3 is built from 15 residues. With 3 bases removed from V and 4 bases from J, the gap between germline ends came to 13 bases. CDR3 DNA: TGTGCCAGCAGCTTTCGGCGAGCGAGGTACAATGAGCAGTTCTTC. Amino acids: CASSFRRARYNEQFF.

J is TRBJ1-1 and V is TRBV7-8; D gene ambiguous. The V end lost 5 bases, the J end lost 6 bases, and 16 bases lay between the germline ends. Per the germline V gene, CDR1 is SGHVS and CDR2 is FQNEAQ. This CDR3 region has 14 residues. CDR3 nucleotide sequence: TGTGCCAGCAGCGTCGGCCGACTCCCCGCTGAAGCTTTCTTT. This codes for CASSVGRLPAEAFF.

The chain couples TRBV28 to TRBJ1-4; unclear D gene. This CDR3 has 15 residues. V gave up 0 bases and J gave up 4 bases, with 9 bases separating them. Germline V lookup: CDR1 MDHEN, CDR2 SYDVKM. The CDR3 coding sequence is TGTGCCAGCAGTTTATGGGCACTAAGTAATGAAAAACTGTTTTTT. Translating gives CASSLWALSNEKLFF.

The chain employs TRBV5-1 and TRBJ2-3, with 13 positions matching TRBD2. This CDR3 comprises 18 residues. Trimming at V came to 2 bases and at J to 4 bases, leaving 10 bases not matched to a gene. Germline assignment: CDR1 SGHRS and CDR2 YFSETQ. CDR3 in amino acids: CASSFRPGLAGNPDTQYF. For the CDR3, the DNA is TGCGCCAGCAGCTTTCGTCCGGGACTAGCGGGAAATCCAGATACGCAGTATTTT.

The chain joins TRBV7-2 to TRBJ2-3; no firm D call. Trimming pared 3 bases from V and 5 bases from J, leaving 6 bases between. CDR1 and CDR2 from the germline V gene are SGHTA and FQGNSA. The CDR3 sequence is 12 residues long. CDR3 amino acids: CASSFMGDTQYF. Here the CDR3 DNA reads TGTGCCAGCAGCTTTATGGGAGATACGCAGTATTTT.

This chain connects TRBV11-2 to TRBJ1-3; D gene uncertain. Looked up from germline, CDR1 is SGHAT and CDR2 is FQNNGV. Trimming took 5 bases from V and 4 from J, leaving 15 bases between them. The length of the CDR3 is 15 residues. This CDR3 is CASSLWRAAGNTIYF. CDR3 nucleotides: TGTGCCAGCAGCCTCTGGCGGGCAGCGGGAAACACCATATATTTT.

The chain is built from TRBV16 and TRBJ2-7; 10 positions agree with TRBD2. Trimming at V came to 1 base and at J to 5 bases, leaving 8 bases not matched to a gene. In germline, CDR1 is KGHSY, CDR2 FQNENV. CDR3 length: 16 residues. Here the CDR3 DNA reads TGTGCCAGCAGCCAATTGAGCGGGAGGGCCTCGGACGAGCAGTACTTC. Translated, it gives CASSQLSGRASDEQYF.

V and J are TRBV5-1 and TRBJ2-3; 10 bases are shared with TRBD2. This CDR3 has 15 amino acids. Germline V lookup: CDR1 SGHRS, CDR2 YFSETQ. V was pared by 4 bases and J by 5 bases, with 7 bases of the junction left unmatched. CDR3 sequence (DNA): TGCGCCAGCAGCACCGGACTAGCGGTCCGAGATACGCAGTATTTT. Its translation is CASSTGLAVRDTQYF.

This clone occurred a few times. This sequence joins TRBV5-6 and TRBJ2-1; the D gene could be TRBD1 or TRBD2 (5 bases each). The germline V and J ends were trimmed by 0 bases and 8 bases, with 9 bases remaining between them. The CDR3 length is 13 residues. Germline CDR1 reads SGHDT; CDR2 reads YYEEEE. CDR3 DNA: TGTGCCAGCAGCTTGGCAGGGACGGATGAGCAGTTCTTC. This gives the protein CASSLAGTDEQFF. Full variable domain (rest looked up from reference TRBV5-6 and TRBJ2-1): DAGVTQSPTHLIKTRGQQVTLRCSPKSGHDTVSWYQQALGQGPQFIFQYYEEEERQRGNFPDRFSGHQFPNYSSELNVNALLLGDSALYLCASSLAGTDEQFFGPGTRLTVL.

The chain combines TRBV28 with TRBJ2-5, with D perhaps TRBD1 (5 bases). CDR1 and CDR2 from the germline V gene are MDHEN and SYDVKM. The CDR3 has 13 amino acids. V was clipped by 6 bases and J by 5 bases, with 13 bases between them. The CDR3 DNA sequence: TGTGCCAGCAGCCGGACAAGTACGGAGACCCAGTACTTC. It is translated as CASSRTSTETQYF.

The chain is built from TRBV5-1 and TRBJ2-7; D not resolved. Germline V gene sequence: CDR1 SGHRS, CDR2 YFSETQ. The CDR3 is 15 residues long. Trimming left V 1 base short and J 2 bases short, with 13 bases between. CDR3 sequence (DNA): TGCGCCAGCAGCTTGAGGCTTTCTACCACCTACGAGCAGTACTTC. Translation gives CASSLRLSTTYEQYF. Full variable domain (rest looked up from reference TRBV5-1 and TRBJ2-7): KAGVTQTPRYLIKTRGQQVTLSCSPISGHRSVSWYQQTPGQGLQFLFEYFSETQRNKGNFPGRFSGRQFSNSRSEMNVSTLELGDSALYLCASSLRLSTTYEQYFGPGTRLTVT.

The rearrangement joins TRBV5-1 to TRBJ2-6, with a tentative D call TRBD1 (6 bases). Germline lookup yields CDR1 SGHRS and CDR2 YFSETQ. The CDR3 loop spans 15 amino acids. The V gene lost 4 bases and the J gene lost 0 bases, with 8 bases spanning the gap. This CDR3 is CASSLDSSGANVLTF. CDR3 coding DNA: TGCGCCAGCAGCCTGGACAGCTCTGGGGCCAACGTCCTGACTTTC.

V usage is TRBV20-1 and J usage is TRBJ2-7; possible D gene TRBD1, 5 bases. Trimming shortened V by 6 bases and J by 0 bases, and 6 bases separated the two germline ends. This CDR3 is 11 amino acids long. Germline V CDR1 and CDR2: DFQATT, SNEGSKA (reference sequence). The CDR3 reads CSADSSYEQYF. The CDR3 bases are TGCAGTGCCGACAGCTCCTACGAGCAGTACTTC.

This chain links TRBV2 with TRBJ2-5; the D call may be TRBD1 or TRBD2 (5 bases each). Germline CDR1 SNHLY, CDR2 FYNNEI. With 4 bases removed from V and 4 bases from J, the gap between germline ends came to 16 bases. The CDR3 totals 15 residues. In DNA form, the CDR3 reads TGTGCCAGCAGTGTTGGTAGCCTGAGGGGAGAGACCCAGTACTTC. Protein: CASSVGSLRGETQYF.

The genes are TRBV7-8 and TRBJ1-1; D gene uncertain. Trimming took 2 bases from V and 5 from J, leaving 9 bases between them. This CDR3 has 13 residues. Germline-derived CDR1 and CDR2 are SGHVS and FQNEAQ. The CDR3 region has the DNA TGTGCCAGCAGCTTAAGGGAGGGAACTGAAGCTTTCTTT. As protein: CASSLREGTEAFF.

The chain links TRBV7-9 to TRBJ2-5; D remains unclear. Trimming left V 3 bases short and J 5 bases short, with 13 bases between. CDR3 length: 14 residues. Per germline, CDR1 SEHNR and CDR2 FQNEAQ (reference sequence). This CDR3 is CASSLHGKEETQYF. The CDR3 nucleotides are TGTGCCAGCAGCTTGCATGGGAAAGAGGAGACCCAGTACTTC.

This chain connects TRBV7-2 to TRBJ1-2; D is uncertain. V gave up 3 bases and J gave up 0 bases, with 11 bases separating them. The CDR3 totals 15 residues. Germline V lookup: CDR1 SGHTA, CDR2 FQGNSA. CDR3 in amino acids: CASSFETASNYGYTF. The CDR3 DNA sequence: TGTGCCAGCAGCTTCGAAACAGCCTCTAACTATGGCTACACCTTC.

The genes are TRBV18 and TRBJ2-1; possibly TRBD2 for D (6 bases). Trimming removed 0 bases from V and 9 bases from J, with 15 bases in between. The germline V gene encodes CDR1 KGHSH and CDR2 LQKENI. The CDR3 is made up of 15 amino acids. This chain's CDR3 is CASSPPRDRGGEQFF. In DNA, the CDR3 is TGTGCCAGCTCACCACCTCGGGACCGGGGAGGTGAGCAGTTCTTC.

This chain connects TRBV6-6 to TRBJ1-1; D gene unclear. V dropped 0 bases and J dropped 1 base, with 3 bases sitting between them. Germline V CDR1 and CDR2: MNHNY, SVGAGI (reference sequence). This CDR3 is 13 amino acids long. The CDR3 here is CASSYSKNTEAFF. As DNA, the CDR3 is TGTGCCAGCAGTTACTCCAAGAACACTGAAGCTTTCTTT.

The CDR3 DNA reads as TGTGCCAGCAGTAATAGGGGGGCGGATGGCTACACCTTC. Amino acid sequence: CASSNRGADGYTF. This chain uses TRBV6-6 with TRBJ1-2, with D tentatively TRBD1 (6 bases). From germline, CDR1 is MNHNY and CDR2 SVGAGI (reference sequence). The V end was cut by 5 bases, the J end by 6 bases, with 13 bases between. This CDR3 comprises 13 residues.

The chain links TRBV9 to TRBJ2-2; 10 positions agree with TRBD2. Germline trimming cut 3 bases from V and 4 bases from J; bases unmatched to any gene: 6. This CDR3 spans 16 amino acids. CDR1 and CDR2 (germline): SGDLS, YYNGEE. The CDR3 coding sequence is TGTGCCAGCAGCGCCCTAGCGGGAGCGGTCACCGGGGAGCTGTTTTTT. Translating it yields CASSALAGAVTGELFF.